Each of the 6 T cell receptor beta chains below was sequenced from the same sample in a study of cytomegalovirus exposure and HLA in healthy donors. The protocol was immunoSEQ multiplex PCR, while the TCRdb copy is restricted to in-frame clones and leaves out a portion. Among 110,000 to 150,000 clones listed, about 94% were seen once. The material sequenced was PBMCs. The receptors were gathered from a man aged 18-30 years in good health and CMV-seropositive.

This chain uses TRBV30 with TRBJ2-7, with 9 bases lining up with TRBD1. V lost 1 base and J lost 5; bases outside the gene matches: 6. The CDR3 covers 14 residues. In germline, CDR1 is GTSNPN, CDR2 SVGIG (reference sequence). The CDR3 DNA follows: TGTGCCTGGAGTGACTACAGGGGGCACAACGAGCAGTACTTC. Its protein product is CAWSDYRGHNEQYF.

This chain links TRBV28 with TRBJ2-7, with 10 nucleotides matching TRBD2. The CDR3 is 14 residues long. Germline trimming cut 6 bases from V and 5 bases from J; bases unmatched to any gene: 7. Germline-derived CDR1 and CDR2 are MDHEN and SYDVKM. CDR3 loop: CASSPSGSRHEQYF. CDR3 nucleotides: TGTGCCAGCAGCCCTAGCGGGAGCCGTCACGAGCAGTACTTC.

V gene TRBV7-8 combines with J gene TRBJ2-2; D unclear. The CDR3 covers 13 residues. V lost 0 bases and J lost 6, with 5 bases in between. CDR1 is SGHVS and CDR2 is FQNEAQ in the germline V gene. For the CDR3, the DNA is TGTGCCAGCAGCTTAGCCTCTCCCGGGGAGCTGTTTTTT. Translating gives CASSLASPGELFF.

This sequence joins TRBV5-1 and TRBJ1-1, with TRBD1 identical over 8 bases. The CDR3 runs to 17 residues. V lost 4 bases and J lost 2; bases outside the gene matches: 13. The germline V gene has CDR1 SGHRS and CDR2 YFSETQ. CDR3 sequence: CASSPSPGTGPNTEAFF. CDR3 DNA: TGCGCCAGCAGCCCGAGTCCCGGGACAGGACCAAACACTGAAGCTTTCTTT. Together with reference TRBV5-1 and TRBJ1-1, the CDR3 gives the full variable domain: KAGVTQTPRYLIKTRGQQVTLSCSPISGHRSVSWYQQTPGQGLQFLFEYFSETQRNKGNFPGRFSGRQFSNSRSEMNVSTLELGDSALYLCASSPSPGTGPNTEAFFGQGTRLTVV.

V is TRBV19 and J is TRBJ1-1; tentatively, D is TRBD1 (5 bases). Germline CDR1 is LNHDA and CDR2 is SQIVND (reference sequence). There are 13 residues in the CDR3. Trimming took 5 bases from V and 1 from J, leaving 8 bases between them. CDR3 DNA: TGTGCCAGTAGTTCAACAGGGAACACTGAAGCTTTCTTT. Translating gives CASSSTGNTEAFF.

The chain has TRBV19 and TRBJ2-1; D gene ambiguous. Trimming shortened V by 9 bases and J by 6 bases, and 12 bases separated the two germline ends. The CDR3 covers 12 residues. The germline V gene has CDR1 LNHDA and CDR2 SQIVND (reference sequence). This chain's CDR3 is CASCVPPNEQFF. The CDR3 coding sequence is TGTGCCAGCTGCGTTCCCCCCAATGAGCAGTTCTTC.